The rows below give T cell receptor beta chains drawn from one sample of a study of CD8 T cells in Susac syndrome. MiXCR was run by TCRdb on the immunoSEQ multiplex PCR reads, yielding one entry per CDR3 protein. The data show around 100,000 distinct CDR3 sequences, with roughly 96% seen just once and approximately 0.33% held by the top ten. Sample: CD8+ T cells from PBMCs. Receptors were obtained from a human donor with Susac syndrome. Both conserved end residues are part of each CDR3. D genes are given only for firm matches. Size tells how often a clone was seen (once, few, many) or the class of an expanded clone, and some rows leave it out.

>TRBJ2-5|.|.|TRBV23-1
TGCGCCAGCAGTCATTTCGACAGCCCGGAGACCCAGTACTTC
CASSHFDSPETQYF
>TRBJ2-1|.|.|TRBV29-1
TGCAGCGTCCAAGGGTTGTCCTACAATGAGCAGTTCTTC
CSVQGLSYNEQFF
>TRBJ1-1|.|.|TRBV5-1
TGCGCCAGCAACTTGGCGACCGCTGCCACTGAAGCTTTCTTT
CASNLATAATEAFF
>TRBJ1-2|.|once|TRBV12-3/TRBV12-4
TGTGCCAGCAGTTTCCTGGGCCAACGGCGAGGCTACACCTTC
CASSFLGQRRGYTF
>TRBJ2-2|TRBD1|.|TRBV29-1
TGCAGCGTTACAGGGGGTAACGGGGAGCTGTTTTTT
CSVTGGNGELFF
>TRBJ1-3|.|.|TRBV3-1
TGTGCCAGCAGCCAACTCCCAGGTGGAGTCGCCTCTGGAAACACCATATATTTT
CASSQLPGGVASGNTIYF
>TRBJ2-7|.|few|TRBV29-1
TGCAGCGCTGGACAGTCCCTTAGCTACGAGCAGTACTTC
CSAGQSLSYEQYF
>TRBJ1-1|TRBD1|.|TRBV5-6
TGTGCCAGCAGACAGGACAGGGCCACTGAAGCTTTCTTT
CASRQDRATEAFF
>TRBJ2-1|.|.|TRBV29-1
TGCAGCGTTGAAGATAATGAGCAGTTCTTC
CSVEDNEQFF
>TRBJ2-3|TRBD1|.|TRBV7-9
TGTGCCAGCAGCTTCCCCCAACAGGGGACAGATACGCAGTATTTT
CASSFPQQGTDTQYF
>TRBJ2-5|TRBD1|.|TRBV5-1
TGCGCCAGCAGCTTGGAACCCGACAGGGGGCAAGAGACCCAGTACTTC
CASSLEPDRGQETQYF
>TRBJ2-5|.|.|TRBV20-1
TGCAGTGCGTACAGGACCCGCGGGGTCAGTATGGAGACCCAGTACTTC
CSAYRTRGVSMETQYF
>TRBJ2-5|.|.|TRBV4-1
TGCGCCAGCAGCCTGGGCTCTCAAGAGACCCAGTACTTC
CASSLGSQETQYF
>TRBJ2-1|TRBD2|.|TRBV5-1
TGCGCCAGCAGCCTAAACTCGGGGGGCTACAATGAGCAGTTCTTC
CASSLNSGGYNEQFF
>TRBJ2-2|.|.|TRBV20-1
TGCAGTGCTAGGTTGGTTCGTCAGCCGAACACCGGGGAGCTGTTTTTT
CSARLVRQPNTGELFF
>TRBJ2-7|TRBD2|.|TRBV4-1
TGCGCCAGCAGCCAAGCCGGACTAGCGGCCTACGAGCAGTACTTC
CASSQAGLAAYEQYF
>TRBJ2-1|TRBD2|.|TRBV6-4
TGTGCCAGTCCGCTAGCGGGAAATGAGGGCCGGCTTACCTACAATGAGCAGTTCTTC
CASPLAGNEGRLTYNEQFF
>TRBJ1-5|.|.|TRBV6-9
TGTGCCAGCAGCACTCCGCCCCAGCATTTT
CASSTPPQHF
>TRBJ2-5|.|.|TRBV6-2/TRBV6-3
TGTGCCAGCAGTTACTCTAGGAAGACCCAGTACTTC
CASSYSRKTQYF
>TRBJ1-6|.|.|TRBV5-4
TGTGCCAGCAGCTCTGACTATTCACCCCTCCACTTT
CASSSDYSPLHF
>TRBJ1-1|TRBD1|.|TRBV18
TGTGCCAGCTCACCGCAGACAGGGAGCACTGAAGCTTTCTTT
CASSPQTGSTEAFF
>TRBJ2-4|.|.|TRBV3-1
TGTGCCAGCAGCCAAGTTGGGGGCCTGTTGGGGAACATTCAGTACTTC
CASSQVGGLLGNIQYF
>TRBJ2-5|.|.|TRBV9
TGTGCCAGCAGCGACCGTTTCGTAGAGACCCAGTACTTC
CASSDRFVETQYF
>TRBJ1-1|TRBD1|.|TRBV20-1
TGCAGTGCTAGAGATGGGACAGGGGACACTGAAGCTTTCTTT
CSARDGTGDTEAFF
>TRBJ1-5|TRBD1|.|TRBV29-1
TGCAGCGCTAGAACAGGGGTCCAGCCCCAGCATTTT
CSARTGVQPQHF
>TRBJ2-3|TRBD2|.|TRBV27
TGTGCCAGCAGTGCTATAGCGGGGGAGGGAGATACGCAGTATTTT
CASSAIAGEGDTQYF
>TRBJ2-5|.|.|TRBV5-1
TGCGCCCCCTGGGACCTTCACCAAGAGACCCAGTACTTC
CAPWDLHQETQYF
>TRBJ2-7|.|.|TRBV27
TGTGCCAGCAGTTACACCCTGACAGCCTACGAGCAGTACTTC
CASSYTLTAYEQYF
>TRBJ2-5|.|.|TRBV12-3/TRBV12-4
TGTGCCAGCAGTTTTCTTTCGGGGGGCGGGGAGACCCAGTACTTC
CASSFLSGGGETQYF
>TRBJ2-6|.|once|TRBV10-2
TGCGCCAGCAGTGACCCCAGGGGATTAGATGGGGCCAACGTCCTGACTTTC
CASSDPRGLDGANVLTF
>TRBJ1-1|TRBD1|.|TRBV3-1
TGTGCCAGCAGCCATAACAGGGGCACTGAAGCTTTCTTT
CASSHNRGTEAFF
>TRBJ2-1|.|.|TRBV29-1
TGCAGCGTTGAAATGGGGGCGGTGTACAATGAGCAGTTCTTC
CSVEMGAVYNEQFF
>TRBJ2-2|TRBD1|.|TRBV6-5
TGTGCCAGCAGTTCTAGGGACAGGATGAACACCGGGGAGCTGTTTTTT
CASSSRDRMNTGELFF
>TRBJ2-5|.|.|TRBV29-1
TGCAGCGTCGACAAGACTGCCACCCTGGGAGAGACCCAGTACTTC
CSVDKTATLGETQYF
>TRBJ2-7|TRBD1|.|TRBV29-1
TGCAGCGTCATTGACAGGGACAGCTACGAGCAGTACTTC
CSVIDRDSYEQYF
>TRBJ2-1|TRBD1|.|TRBV29-1
TGCAGCACCTGGACAGGGAGTTACAATGAGCAGTTCTTC
CSTWTGSYNEQFF
>TRBJ2-1|TRBD2|.|TRBV5-1
TGCGCCAGCAACGGGGGGAGCGGGGTTAGTGAGCAGTTCTTC
CASNGGSGVSEQFF
>TRBJ1-1|.|.|TRBV28
TGTGCCAGCAGTGACAGGAAAAATGAAGCTTTCTTT
CASSDRKNEAFF
>TRBJ2-7|TRBD1|.|TRBV27
TGTGCCAGCAGTTTATCGGCCCAGGGGGTATTCGAGCAGTACTTC
CASSLSAQGVFEQYF
>TRBJ2-3|.|.|TRBV6-5
TGTGCCACCTATCGTCGCGGGGACACAGATACGCAGTATTTT
CATYRRGDTDTQYF
>TRBJ1-1|.|.|TRBV4-1
TGCGCCAGCAGCCAAGCCGGCGGGGTAGGCACTGAAGCTTTCTTT
CASSQAGGVGTEAFF
>TRBJ2-1|.|.|TRBV14
TGTGCCAGCAGCCAACAGGTCTACTCCTACAATGAGCAGTTCTTC
CASSQQVYSYNEQFF
>TRBJ2-7|.|.|TRBV4-1
TGCGCCAGCAGCCGCCTCGGCGAGCAGTACTTC
CASSRLGEQYF
>TRBJ1-2|.|once|TRBV4-1
TGCGCCAGCAGCCAAGATTCCGCTAACTATGGCTACACCTTC
CASSQDSANYGYTF
>TRBJ2-7|TRBD2|.|TRBV4-1
TGCGCCAGCAGCCAACCCCTAGCGGGAGCTTACGAGCAGTACTTC
CASSQPLAGAYEQYF
>TRBJ2-2|TRBD1|.|TRBV9
TGTGCCAGCAGCGTAGGACAGGGGGCGAACGGGGAGCTGTTTTTT
CASSVGQGANGELFF
>TRBJ2-5|.|.|TRBV6-2/TRBV6-3
TGTGCCAGCAGTTACTCCGGGTCCCCACAGGAAGAGACCCAGTACTTC
CASSYSGSPQEETQYF
>TRBJ2-1|.|.|TRBV19
TGTGCCAGTAGTATTGGGGCGAATGAGCAGTTCTTC
CASSIGANEQFF
>TRBJ2-7|.|.|TRBV20-1
TGCAGTGCTGGGGGCGGGCAATCCTACGAGCAGTACTTC
CSAGGGQSYEQYF
>TRBJ2-1|TRBD2|.|TRBV3-1
TGTGCCAGCAGCCAAAGTGGGACTAGCCTTCCCGAATACAATGAGCAGTTCTTC
CASSQSGTSLPEYNEQFF
>TRBJ2-7|.|.|TRBV7-9
TGTGCCGTAGGGGCGTTCGAACAGTACTTC
CAVGAFEQYF
>TRBJ1-3|.|once|TRBV4-2
TGTGCCAGCAGCCAAGATGACGTGTCCCCCTCTGGAAACACCATATATTTT
CASSQDDVSPSGNTIYF